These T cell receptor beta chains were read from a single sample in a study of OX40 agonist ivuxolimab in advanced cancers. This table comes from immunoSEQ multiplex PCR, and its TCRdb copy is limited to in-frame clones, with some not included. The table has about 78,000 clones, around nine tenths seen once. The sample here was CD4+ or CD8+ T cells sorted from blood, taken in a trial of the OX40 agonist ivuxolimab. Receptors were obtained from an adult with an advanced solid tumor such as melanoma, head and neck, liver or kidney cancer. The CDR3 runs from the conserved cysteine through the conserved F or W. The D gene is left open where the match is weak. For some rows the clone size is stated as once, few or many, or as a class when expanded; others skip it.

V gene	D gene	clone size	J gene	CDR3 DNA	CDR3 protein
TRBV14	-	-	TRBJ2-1	TGTGCCAGCAGCCGCGTATCAAGGGAGTCGGATGAGCAGTTCTTC	CASSRVSRESDEQFF
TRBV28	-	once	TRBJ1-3	TGTGCCAGCAATTCTGGAAACACCATATATTTT	CASNSGNTIYF
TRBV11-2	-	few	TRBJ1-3	TGTGCCAGCAGCTTAGCGGCAGAAGGAAACACCATATATTTT	CASSLAAEGNTIYF
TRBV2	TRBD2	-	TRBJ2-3	TGTGCCAGCAGTAGGCTGGCGGGGGACCCCACAGATACGCAGTATTTT	CASSRLAGDPTDTQYF
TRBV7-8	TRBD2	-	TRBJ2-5	TGTGCCAGCAGCCGTGGGAGGGCTCAAGAGACCCAGTACTTC	CASSRGRAQETQYF
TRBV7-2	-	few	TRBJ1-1	TGTGCCAGCAGCACGGACAGTAGTAGGGGGTACACTGAAGCTTTCTTT	CASSTDSSRGYTEAFF
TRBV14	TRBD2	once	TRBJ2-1	TGTGCCAGCAGCCAATTAGCGGGGGTGGACTACAATGAGCAGTTCTTC	CASSQLAGVDYNEQFF
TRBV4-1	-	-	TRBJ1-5	TGCGCCAGCAGCCAAGACGGGAGTACTTATAGCAATCAGCCCCAGCATTTT	CASSQDGSTYSNQPQHF
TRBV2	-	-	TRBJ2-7	TGTGCCAGCAGTGAAGCGAAAATGGCCCGACAATACGAGCAGTACTTC	CASSEAKMARQYEQYF
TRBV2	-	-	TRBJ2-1	TGTGCCAGTGCCGACACAGGATGGAGTAATGAGCAGTTCTTC	CASADTGWSNEQFF
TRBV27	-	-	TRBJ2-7	TGTGCCAGCAGGATTAACTACCTCTCCTACGAGCAGTACTTC	CASRINYLSYEQYF
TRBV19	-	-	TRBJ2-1	TGTGCCAGTAGTATGGGTAGCCACTCCTACAATGAGCAGTTCTTC	CASSMGSHSYNEQFF
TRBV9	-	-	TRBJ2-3	TGTGCCAGCAGCGCCCTAAGCGCAGATACGCAGTATTTT	CASSALSADTQYF
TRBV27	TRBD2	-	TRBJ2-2	TGTGCCAGCAGTTTACATGCGGGGGACTGGCCCGGGGAGCTGTTTTTT	CASSLHAGDWPGELFF
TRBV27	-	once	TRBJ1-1	TGTGCCAGCAGTTACCACAGGGTCAACACTGAAGCTTTCTTT	CASSYHRVNTEAFF
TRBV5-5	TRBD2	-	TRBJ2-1	TGTGCCAGCAGCAAGGGACTAGCGGCCCACAATGAGCAGTTCTTC	CASSKGLAAHNEQFF
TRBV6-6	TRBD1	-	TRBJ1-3	TGTGCCAGCAGTTACGGGACAGGGGCTGGAAACACCATATATTTT	CASSYGTGAGNTIYF
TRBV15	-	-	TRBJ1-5	TGTGCCACCAGCAGAGAGGGGTTGAATCAGCCCCAGCATTTT	CATSREGLNQPQHF
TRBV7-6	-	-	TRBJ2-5	TGTGCCAGCAGGCTGAGGGGGTTGGAGACCCAGTACTTC	CASRLRGLETQYF
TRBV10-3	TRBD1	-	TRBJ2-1	TGTGCCATCAGTGAGGACAGGGAGACTGAGCAGTTCTTC	CAISEDRETEQFF
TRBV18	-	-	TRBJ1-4	TGTGCCAGCTCGCCTCCTTCAACTAATGAAAAACTGTTTTTT	CASSPPSTNEKLFF
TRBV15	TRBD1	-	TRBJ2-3	TGTGCCACCAGCAAACAGGGGGGACCTAGCACAGATACGCAGTATTTT	CATSKQGGPSTDTQYF
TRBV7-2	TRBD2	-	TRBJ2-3	TGTGCCAGCAGCTCACCCGTCGGGGGGGGCACGCAGTATTTT	CASSSPVGGGTQYF
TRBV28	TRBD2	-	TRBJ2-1	TGTGCCAGCAGTTTATGGAGGGGGACTAGCGGTTACAATGAGCAGTTCTTC	CASSLWRGTSGYNEQFF
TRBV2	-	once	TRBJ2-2	TGTGCCAGCCGAGAGGGGGGGGCCGGGGAGCTGTTTTTT	CASREGGAGELFF
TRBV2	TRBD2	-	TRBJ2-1	TGTGCCAGCAGTCGTGGAAGGGGACTAGCGGCAGACAATGAGCAGTTCTTC	CASSRGRGLAADNEQFF
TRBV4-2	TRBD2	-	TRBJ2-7	TGTGCCAGCAGCCAAGAAGTGCGGGGACTAGCGGGAGGAGACGAGCAGTACTTC	CASSQEVRGLAGGDEQYF
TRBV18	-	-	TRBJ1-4	TGTGCCAGCTCACCACTTGCAACTAATGAAAAACTGTTTTTT	CASSPLATNEKLFF
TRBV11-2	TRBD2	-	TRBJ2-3	TGTGCCAGCAGCTCAAGGACTAGCGGGAGCGGAGATACGCAGTATTTT	CASSSRTSGSGDTQYF
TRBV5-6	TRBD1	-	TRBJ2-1	TGTGCCAGCAGCTTGTTCCAGGGGGCTGGCAATGAGCAGTTCTTC	CASSLFQGAGNEQFF
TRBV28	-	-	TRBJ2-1	TGTGCCAGCAGAGTAGAGGCCAATGAGCAGTTCTTC	CASRVEANEQFF
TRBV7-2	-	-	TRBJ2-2	TGTGCCAGCAGTTTGATCGGGCACACCGGGGAGCTGTTTTTT	CASSLIGHTGELFF
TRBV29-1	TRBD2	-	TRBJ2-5	TGCAGCGTTGTTCTAGCGGGAGGGCCGGGGGAGACCCAGTACTTC	CSVVLAGGPGETQYF
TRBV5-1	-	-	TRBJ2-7	TGCGCCAGCAGGTTGGGGACCAATCCCTACGAGCAGTACTTC	CASRLGTNPYEQYF
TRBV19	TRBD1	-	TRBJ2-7	TGTGCCAGTACTAGACTTGCGGGGACAGGGAACCACGAGCAGTCCTTC	CASTRLAGTGNHEQSF